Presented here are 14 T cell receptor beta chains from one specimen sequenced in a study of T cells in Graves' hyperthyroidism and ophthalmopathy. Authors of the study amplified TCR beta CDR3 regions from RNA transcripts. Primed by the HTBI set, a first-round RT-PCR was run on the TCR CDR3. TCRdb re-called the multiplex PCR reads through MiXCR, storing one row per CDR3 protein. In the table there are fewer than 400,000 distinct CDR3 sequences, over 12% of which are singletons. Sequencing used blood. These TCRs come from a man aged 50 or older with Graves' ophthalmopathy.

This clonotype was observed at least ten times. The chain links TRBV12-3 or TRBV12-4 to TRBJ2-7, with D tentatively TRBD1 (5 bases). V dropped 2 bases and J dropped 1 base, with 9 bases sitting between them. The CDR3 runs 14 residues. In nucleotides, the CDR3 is TGTGCCAGCAGTTTACAGCAGGGATCCTACGAGCAGTACTTC. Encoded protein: CASSLQQGSYEQYF.

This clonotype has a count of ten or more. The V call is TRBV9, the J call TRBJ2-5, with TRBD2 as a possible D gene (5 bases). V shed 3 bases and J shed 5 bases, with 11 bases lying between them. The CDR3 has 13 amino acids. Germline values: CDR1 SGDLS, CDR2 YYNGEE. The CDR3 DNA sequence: TGTGCCAGCAGCGAGGCCCCGGGGGAGACCCAGTACTTC. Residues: CASSEAPGETQYF. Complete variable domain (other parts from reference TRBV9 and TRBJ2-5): DSGVTQTPKHLITATGQRVTLRCSPRSGDLSVYWYQQSLDQGLQFLIQYYNGEERAKGNILERFSAQQFPDLHSELNLSSLELGDSALYFCASSEAPGETQYFGPGTRLLVL.

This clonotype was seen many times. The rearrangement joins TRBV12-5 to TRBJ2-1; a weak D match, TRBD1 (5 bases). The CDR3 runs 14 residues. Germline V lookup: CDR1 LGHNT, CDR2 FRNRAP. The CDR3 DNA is TGTGCCTCTATGGGGCTGGACTCCTACAATGAGCAGTTCTTC. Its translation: CASMGLDSYNEQFF.

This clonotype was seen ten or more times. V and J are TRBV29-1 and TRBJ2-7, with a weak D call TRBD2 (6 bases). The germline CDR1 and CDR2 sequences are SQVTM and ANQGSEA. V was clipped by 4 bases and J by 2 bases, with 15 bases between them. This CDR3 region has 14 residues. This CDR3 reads CSVAKGTRAYEQYF. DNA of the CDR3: TGCAGCGTTGCAAAGGGGACTCGCGCCTACGAGCAGTACTTC.

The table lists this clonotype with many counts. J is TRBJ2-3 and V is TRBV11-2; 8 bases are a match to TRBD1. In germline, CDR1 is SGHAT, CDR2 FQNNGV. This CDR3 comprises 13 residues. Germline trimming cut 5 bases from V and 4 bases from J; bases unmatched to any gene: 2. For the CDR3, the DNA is TGTGCCAGCAGCGCGACAGGGGCAGATACGCAGTATTTT. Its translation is CASSATGADTQYF.

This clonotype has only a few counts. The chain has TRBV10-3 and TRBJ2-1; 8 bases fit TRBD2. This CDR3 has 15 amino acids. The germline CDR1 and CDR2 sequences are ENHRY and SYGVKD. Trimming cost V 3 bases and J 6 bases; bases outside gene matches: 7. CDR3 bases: TGTGCCATCAGTGATTCGGGAGGGGAGGGCAATGAGCAGTTCTTC. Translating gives CAISDSGGEGNEQFF.

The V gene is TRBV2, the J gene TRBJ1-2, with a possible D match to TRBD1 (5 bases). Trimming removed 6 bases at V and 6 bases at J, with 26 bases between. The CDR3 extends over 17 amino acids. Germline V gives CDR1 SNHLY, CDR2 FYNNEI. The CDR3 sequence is CASRASFPGRKGDGYTF. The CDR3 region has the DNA TGTGCCAGCAGAGCAAGCTTTCCGGGACGTAAGGGAGATGGCTACACCTTC.

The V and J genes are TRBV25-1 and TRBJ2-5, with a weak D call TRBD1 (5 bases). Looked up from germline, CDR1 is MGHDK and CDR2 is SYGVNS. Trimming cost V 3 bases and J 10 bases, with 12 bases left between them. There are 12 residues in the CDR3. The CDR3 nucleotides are TGTGCCAGCAGTGACAGGGCTAGGGACCAGTACTTC. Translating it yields CASSDRARDQYF.

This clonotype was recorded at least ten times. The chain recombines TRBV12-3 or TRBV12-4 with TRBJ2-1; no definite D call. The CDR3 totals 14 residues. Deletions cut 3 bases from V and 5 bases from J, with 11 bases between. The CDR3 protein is CASSFSGKNNEQFF. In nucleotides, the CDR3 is TGTGCCAGCAGTTTCTCTGGCAAAAACAATGAGCAGTTCTTC.

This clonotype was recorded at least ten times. The CDR3 bases are TGTGCCAGCAGCGTTCTAGCGGGAGTAGGAGTTAAAGATACGCAGTATTTT. It yields the protein CASSVLAGVGVKDTQYF. The chain employs TRBV6-1 and TRBJ2-3, with TRBD2 matching over 10 bases. V was pared by 6 bases and J by 5 bases, with 14 bases of the junction left unmatched. From germline, CDR1 is MNHNS and CDR2 SASEGT. This CDR3 comprises 17 residues.

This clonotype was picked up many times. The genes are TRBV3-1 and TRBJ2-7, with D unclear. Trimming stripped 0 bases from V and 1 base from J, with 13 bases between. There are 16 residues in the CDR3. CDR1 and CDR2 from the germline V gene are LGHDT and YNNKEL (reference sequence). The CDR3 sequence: CASSQDLLQPSYEQYF. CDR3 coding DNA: TGTGCCAGCAGCCAAGACCTTCTACAGCCGTCCTACGAGCAGTACTTC.

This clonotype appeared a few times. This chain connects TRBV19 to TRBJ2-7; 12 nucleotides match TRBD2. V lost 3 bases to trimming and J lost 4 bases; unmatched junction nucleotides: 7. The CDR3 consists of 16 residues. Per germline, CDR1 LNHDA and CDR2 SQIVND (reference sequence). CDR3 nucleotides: TGTGCCAGTAGTATGACTAGCGGGAGCATTGGGTACGAGCAGTACTTC. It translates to CASSMTSGSIGYEQYF.

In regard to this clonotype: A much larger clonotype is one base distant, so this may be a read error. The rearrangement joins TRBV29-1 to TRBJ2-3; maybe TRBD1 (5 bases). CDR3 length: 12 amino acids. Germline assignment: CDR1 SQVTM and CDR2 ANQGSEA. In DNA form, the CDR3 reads TGCAGCGTTGTCAGAAACACAGGTACGCAGTATTTT. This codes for CSVVRNTGTQYF.

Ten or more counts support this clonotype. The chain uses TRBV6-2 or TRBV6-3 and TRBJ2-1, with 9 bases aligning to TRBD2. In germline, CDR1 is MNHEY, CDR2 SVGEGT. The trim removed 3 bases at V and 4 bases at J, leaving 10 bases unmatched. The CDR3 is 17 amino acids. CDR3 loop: CASSYYIMREGYNEQFF. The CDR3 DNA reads TGTGCCAGCAGTTATTATATTATGCGGGAGGGATACAATGAGCAGTTCTTC.